Each of the 6 T cell receptor beta chains below was sequenced from the same sample in a study of shared clonotypes between healthy human individuals. Terminally differentiated effector memory CD45RA+ cells were excluded from the naive CD8 cells, which were CD45RO-negative and positively selected for CCR7. Only in-frame clones appear in the TCRdb table, and some are missing; sequencing was by immunoSEQ multiplex PCR. This sample has under 2,000,000 clones; around 96% occur once, and the top ten carry 1% to 1.5%. Sequencing used naive CD8+ T cells sorted from blood. These receptors were taken from a man younger than 30 in good health.

The rearrangement uses TRBV5-1 and TRBJ1-2; 7 positions agree with TRBD1. Germline V gene lookup returns CDR1 SGHRS and CDR2 YFSETQ. CDR3 length equals 14 residues. Trimming took 4 bases from V and 2 from J; bases not matched to a gene: 5. The CDR3 spells CASSTKQGNYGYTF. CDR3 bases: TGCGCCAGCAGCACCAAACAGGGGAACTATGGCTACACCTTC.

This clone came up once. This chain joins TRBV7-9 and TRBJ2-1; D possibly corresponds to TRBD2 (5 bases). The CDR3 consists of 15 residues. V was cut by 8 bases and J by 2 bases, with 16 bases left in between. The V gene's germline CDR1 is SEHNR and CDR2 FQNEAQ (reference sequence). CDR3 in amino acids: CASGPEGVPYNEQFF. The CDR3 DNA reads TGTGCCAGCGGGCCCGAGGGTGTGCCCTACAATGAGCAGTTCTTC.

The genes are TRBV28 and TRBJ1-1; the D gene is possibly TRBD1 (6 bases). Trimming removed 6 bases at V and 4 bases at J, with 18 bases between. This CDR3 spans 15 amino acids. CDR1 MDHEN and CDR2 SYDVKM come from the germline V gene. CDR3 DNA sequence: TGTGCCAGCAGACCCGGGACACTTGGGATCACTGAAGCTTTCTTT. The encoded protein is CASRPGTLGITEAFF.

This rearrangement joins TRBV28 to TRBJ1-1; no clear D. Deletions cut 6 bases from V and 8 bases from J, with 25 bases between. The CDR3 runs 16 residues. Looked up from germline, CDR1 is MDHEN and CDR2 is SYDVKM. The CDR3 DNA is TGTGCCAGCAGCTTTATGTCCGGGGTACTTATTCAGGAAGCTTTCTTT. Residues: CASSFMSGVLIQEAFF.

This chain joins TRBV19 and TRBJ2-1; 10 bases are shared with TRBD2. From germline, CDR1 is LNHDA and CDR2 SQIVND (reference sequence). This CDR3 is built from 16 residues. Germline trimming cut 0 bases from V and 4 bases from J; bases unmatched to any gene: 3. The CDR3 nucleotides read TGTGCCAGTAGTATAGAGGATAGCGGGAGGTACAATGAGCAGTTCTTC. Translating gives CASSIEDSGRYNEQFF.

CDR3 loop: CASQGAPGNTIYF. For the CDR3, the DNA is TGTGCCAGCCAGGGGGCGCCGGGAAACACCATATATTTT. The chain links TRBV27 to TRBJ1-3; 8 positions agree with TRBD1. The junction had 4 bases not matched to a gene; V was cut back by 8 bases and J by 4 bases. Germline V lookup: CDR1 MNHEY, CDR2 SMNVEV (reference sequence). The CDR3 spans 13 residues.